The 25 T cell receptor beta chains reported below all come from one sample, sequenced in a study of immune cell composition in non-small cell lung cancer. Here immunoSEQ multiplex PCR was the method, and the copy in TCRdb shows in-frame clones only, minus some. The table shows about 9,000 clones, with under 85% occurring only once. Sequencing used lung tumor tissue. The receptors stem from a human donor with non-small cell lung cancer.

The chain employs TRBV4-2 and TRBJ2-2; 7 nucleotides agree with TRBD2. Trimming removed 0 bases from V and 5 bases from J; junction bases left unmatched: 6. This CDR3 comprises 16 residues. CDR1 and CDR2 from the germline V gene are LGHNA and YNFKEQ. CDR3: CASSQDAGVSTGELFF. The DNA for the CDR3 is TGTGCCAGCAGCCAAGACGCGGGAGTCTCGACCGGGGAGCTGTTTTTT.

This clone showed up just once. The chain uses TRBV4-3 and TRBJ2-7; 7 nucleotides agree with TRBD1. V lost 4 bases to trimming and J lost 0 bases; unmatched junction nucleotides: 9. CDR1 is LGHNA, CDR2 YSLEER, per germline. CDR3 length equals 16 residues. CDR3 amino acids: CASSLLLGTASYEQYF. In nucleotides, the CDR3 is TGCGCCAGCAGCCTCCTACTTGGGACAGCCTCCTACGAGCAGTACTTC.

This clone has a single count. V and J are TRBV5-5 and TRBJ1-1; D possibly corresponds to TRBD1 (6 bases). Germline V gives CDR1 SGHKS, CDR2 YYEKEE (reference sequence). The length of the CDR3 is 14 residues. V was shortened by 3 bases and J by 7 bases, with 16 bases between the two germline ends. The CDR3 DNA reads as TGTGCCAGCAGCTGGGCTGGGGGGCAGGGTGAAGCTTTCTTT. This translates into CASSWAGGQGEAFF.

The chain is built from TRBV7-8 and TRBJ1-1, with unresolved D. This CDR3 has 13 residues. Germline-derived CDR1 and CDR2 are SGHVS and FQNEAQ. V was trimmed by 6 bases and J by 0 bases, leaving 8 bases between them. This chain's CDR3 is CASRIEMNTEAFF. CDR3 nucleotides: TGTGCCAGCAGAATAGAGATGAACACTGAAGCTTTCTTT.

V and J are TRBV6-5 and TRBJ2-7; D is unresolved. Germline values: CDR1 MNHEY, CDR2 SVGAGI. The CDR3 has 15 amino acids. The V end lost 0 bases, the J end lost 1 base, and 10 bases lay between the germline ends. For the CDR3, the DNA is TGTGCCAGCAGTTACTCGGAGCAACTTTCCTACGAGCAGTACTTC. This translates into CASSYSEQLSYEQYF.

The chain is built from TRBV4-2 and TRBJ2-7; D gene unclear. Per germline, CDR1 LGHNA and CDR2 YNFKEQ. The CDR3 spans 12 residues. V shed 5 bases and J shed 4 bases, with 9 bases lying between them. The CDR3 region is CASSSWGYEQYF. CDR3 in DNA: TGTGCCAGCAGCTCCTGGGGTTACGAGCAGTACTTC.

The V and J genes are TRBV5-1 and TRBJ2-2; 8 bases are a match to TRBD2. Looked up from germline, CDR1 is SGHRS and CDR2 is YFSETQ. CDR3 length equals 15 residues. With 6 bases clipped from V and 2 bases from J, the junction kept 6 bases outside the gene matches. For the CDR3, the DNA is TGCGCCAGCACCCCGGGGGGGGTAAACACCGGGGAGCTGTTTTTT. Protein product: CASTPGGVNTGELFF. The whole variable domain, filled in from reference TRBV5-1 and TRBJ2-2, reads KAGVTQTPRYLIKTRGQQVTLSCSPISGHRSVSWYQQTPGQGLQFLFEYFSETQRNKGNFPGRFSGRQFSNSRSEMNVSTLELGDSALYLCASTPGGVNTGELFFGEGSRLTVL.

The chain has TRBV9 and TRBJ2-7; D not certain. V was cut by 3 bases and J by 2 bases, with 12 bases left in between. The CDR3 is made up of 14 amino acids. Germline CDR1 reads SGDLS; CDR2 reads YYNGEE. The CDR3 loop reads CASSAGSEAYEQYF. In DNA form, the CDR3 reads TGTGCCAGCAGCGCGGGTTCTGAGGCCTACGAGCAGTACTTC. Supplemented by reference TRBV9 and TRBJ2-7, the full variable domain reads DSGVTQTPKHLITATGQRVTLRCSPRSGDLSVYWYQQSLDQGLQFLIQYYNGEERAKGNILERFSAQQFPDLHSELNLSSLELGDSALYFCASSAGSEAYEQYFGPGTRLTVT.

This sequence joins TRBV15 and TRBJ2-1, with D unresolved. V dropped 0 bases and J dropped 8 bases, with 2 bases sitting between them. The CDR3 has 11 residues. Germline V gives CDR1 LNHNV, CDR2 YYDKDF (reference sequence). CDR3 nucleotide sequence: TGTGCCACCAGCAGAGAGCATGAGCAGTTCTTC. It specifies CATSREHEQFF.

The chain recombines TRBV2 with TRBJ2-3, with D perhaps TRBD1 (5 bases). Trimming removed 7 bases from V and 3 bases from J, with 17 bases in between. CDR1 SNHLY and CDR2 FYNNEI come from the germline V gene. The CDR3 is 15 amino acids. DNA for the CDR3: TGTGCCAGCACCAAGGGGAAGCGCATTACAGATACGCAGTATTTT. Protein: CASTKGKRITDTQYF. Looking up the rest from reference TRBV2 and TRBJ2-3 gives the full variable domain: EPEVTQTPSHQVTQMGQEVILRCVPISNHLYFYWYRQILGQKVEFLVSFYNNEISEKSEIFDDQFSVERPDGSNFTLKIRSTKLEDSAMYFCASTKGKRITDTQYFGPGTRLTVL.

This chain connects TRBV25-1 to TRBJ2-7; maybe TRBD1 (6 bases). Germline CDR1 is MGHDK and CDR2 is SYGVNS. V was trimmed by 5 bases and J by 3 bases, leaving 14 bases between them. There are 14 residues in the CDR3. DNA for the CDR3: TGTGCCAGCAGTTCCCGGACAGCTTACTACGAGCAGTACTTC. Its protein is CASSSRTAYYEQYF.

This chain uses TRBV29-1 with TRBJ1-2, with TRBD1 matching 7 bases. The CDR3 covers 14 residues. Germline V gene lookup returns CDR1 SQVTM and CDR2 ANQGSEA. J lost 6 bases, V lost 4 bases, and 11 bases had no gene match. The CDR3 nucleotides are TGCAGCGTTGTAACATTACAGGGGCGGGATGGCTACACCTTC. Its translation is CSVVTLQGRDGYTF.

This chain connects TRBV6-5 to TRBJ2-5; D might be TRBD2 (7 bases). This CDR3 comprises 15 residues. Trimming left V 6 bases short and J 5 bases short, with 19 bases between. The germline gives CDR1 MNHEY, CDR2 SVGAGI. The CDR3 loop is CASRSPGGGVETQYF. CDR3 coding DNA: TGTGCCAGCAGGTCACCCGGAGGGGGGGTGGAGACCCAGTACTTC.

The chain has TRBV13 and TRBJ1-2, with D uncertain. The CDR3 spans 11 residues. CDR1 and CDR2 (germline): PRHDT, FYEKMQ (reference sequence). V lost 8 bases, J lost 1 base, and 5 bases lay in between. The CDR3 protein is CASGLNYGYTF. CDR3 nucleotides: TGTGCCAGCGGACTTAACTATGGCTACACCTTC.

V usage is TRBV11-3 and J usage is TRBJ2-1, with D hard to call. V shed 2 bases and J shed 8 bases, with 10 bases lying between them. CDR1 and CDR2 from the germline V gene are SGHNT and YENEEA. This CDR3 spans 13 amino acids. The CDR3 DNA reads TGTGCCAGCAGCTTATCCTATCGGGATGAGCAGTTCTTC. It codes for CASSLSYRDEQFF.

The rearrangement joins TRBV5-6 to TRBJ2-1; 12 nucleotides match TRBD2. The CDR3 extends over 15 amino acids. CDR1 is SGHDT, CDR2 YYEEEE, per germline. The V gene end was trimmed by 4 bases and the J gene end by 9 bases; junction bases not matched to a gene: 8. CDR3 DNA sequence: TGTGCCAGCAGCCAAACTAGCGGGGGGTTTAGTGAGCAGTTCTTC. Its protein product is CASSQTSGGFSEQFF.

J is TRBJ1-6 and V is TRBV18; D possibly corresponds to TRBD1 (5 bases). V lost 2 bases and J 5 bases, leaving 10 bases between the germline ends. Per the germline V gene, CDR1 is KGHSH and CDR2 is LQKENI. The CDR3 sequence is 15 residues long. The CDR3 protein is CASSPSEGNNSPLHF. CDR3 bases: TGTGCCAGCTCACCAAGCGAGGGGAATAATTCACCCCTCCACTTT.

The chain uses TRBV7-9 and TRBJ2-5, with TRBD1 as a possible D gene (7 bases). Trimming stripped 3 bases from V and 5 bases from J, with 10 bases between. CDR3 length: 13 residues. Germline lookup yields CDR1 SEHNR and CDR2 FQNEAQ (reference sequence). The CDR3 reads CASSFQGGETQYF. DNA for the CDR3: TGTGCCAGCAGCTTCCAGGGGGGCGAGACCCAGTACTTC.

This chain uses TRBV19 with TRBJ2-2; 7 nucleotides match TRBD1. Germline V gives CDR1 LNHDA, CDR2 SQIVND (reference sequence). This CDR3 is built from 15 residues. Trimming removed 4 bases from V and 5 bases from J; junction bases left unmatched: 7. This CDR3 is CASSKRQGVTGELFF. The CDR3 DNA follows: TGTGCCAGTAGTAAAAGGCAGGGGGTAACCGGGGAGCTGTTTTTT.

The V call is TRBV28, the J call TRBJ1-6, with no clear D. The germline V and J ends were trimmed by 4 bases and 7 bases, with 5 bases remaining between them. Germline CDR1 MDHEN, CDR2 SYDVKM. This CDR3 region has 12 residues. CDR3 amino acids: CASSSRNSPLHF. CDR3 nucleotide sequence: TGTGCCAGCAGTTCCAGGAATTCACCCCTCCACTTT. Drawing the rest from reference TRBV28 and TRBJ1-6, the complete variable domain is DVKVTQSSRYLVKRTGEKVFLECVQDMDHENMFWYRQDPGLGLRLIYFSYDVKMKEKGDIPEGYSVSREKKERFSLILESASTNQTSMYLCASSSRNSPLHFGNGTRLTVT.

Only a few counts were recorded for this clone. The chain links TRBV5-4 to TRBJ1-2; D not resolved. The CDR3 runs to 13 residues. V lost 0 bases and J 5 bases, leaving 8 bases between the germline ends. Germline V gene lookup returns CDR1 SGHNT and CDR2 YYREEE (reference sequence). The CDR3 nucleotides are TGTGCCAGCAGCTTGGACAGAAAGTATGGCTACACCTTC. Amino acids: CASSLDRKYGYTF.

The chain is built from TRBV18 and TRBJ1-3; a possible D gene is TRBD1 (5 bases). Germline values: CDR1 KGHSH, CDR2 LQKENI. The CDR3 sequence is 14 residues long. V lost 3 bases, J lost 2 bases, and 8 bases lay in between. The DNA of the CDR3 is TGTGCCAGCTCACCCGACAGAACTGGAAACACCATATATTTT. Translating gives CASSPDRTGNTIYF.

The chain is built from TRBV5-6 and TRBJ1-2; weak D call: TRBD1 (5 bases). Looked up from germline, CDR1 is SGHDT and CDR2 is YYEEEE. CDR3 length: 11 residues. V was clipped by 3 bases and J by 8 bases, with 8 bases between them. DNA of the CDR3: TGTGCCAGCAGCTGGGAGGGGGGCTACACCTTC. Protein sequence: CASSWEGGYTF. Drawing the rest from reference TRBV5-6 and TRBJ1-2, the complete variable domain is DAGVTQSPTHLIKTRGQQVTLRCSPKSGHDTVSWYQQALGQGPQFIFQYYEEEERQRGNFPDRFSGHQFPNYSSELNVNALLLGDSALYLCASSWEGGYTFGSGTRLTVV.

CDR3 in DNA: TGTGCCAGCAGCCAAGCACTAGGACTTAACTATGGCTACACCTTC. This codes for CASSQALGLNYGYTF. This sequence joins TRBV4-2 and TRBJ1-2; no clear D. Germline CDR1 LGHNA, CDR2 YNFKEQ. The CDR3 spans 15 residues. V was trimmed by 1 base and J by 1 base, leaving 10 bases between them.

V is TRBV7-3 and J is TRBJ1-1, with a weak D call TRBD1 (5 bases). The CDR3 is 15 amino acids. Germline-derived CDR1 and CDR2 are SGHTA and FQGTGA. Between the trimmed V and J ends, which lost 5 bases and 4 bases, there was a span of 17 bases. Here the CDR3 reads CASSPGRITSTEAFF. CDR3 coding DNA: TGTGCCAGCAGCCCAGGGAGGATAACGAGCACTGAAGCTTTCTTT.